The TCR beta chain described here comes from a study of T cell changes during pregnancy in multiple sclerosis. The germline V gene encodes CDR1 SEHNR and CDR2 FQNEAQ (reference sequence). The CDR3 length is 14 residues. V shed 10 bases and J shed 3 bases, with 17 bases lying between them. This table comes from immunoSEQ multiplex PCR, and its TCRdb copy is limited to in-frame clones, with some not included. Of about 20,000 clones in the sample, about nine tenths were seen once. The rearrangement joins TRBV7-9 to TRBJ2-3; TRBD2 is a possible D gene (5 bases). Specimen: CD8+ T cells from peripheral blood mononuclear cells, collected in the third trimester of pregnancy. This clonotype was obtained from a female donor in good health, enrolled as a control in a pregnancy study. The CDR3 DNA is TGTGCCACCGAGCGGCAGGAGTTAACAGATACGCAGTATTTT. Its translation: CATERQELTDTQYF.